This TCR beta chain comes out of a study of PD-1 blockade in classical Hodgkin lymphoma (dated by TCRdb to 2018 to 2021). Regarding the complete study: The study used TCR beta sequencing and CyTOF to define a peripheral blood immune signature of response to PD-1 blockade in classical Hodgkin lymphoma. Overall results and qualifications from the work: Baseline TCR diversity was reported to be lower in newly diagnosed patients than in healthy donors, and even lower in relapsed/refractory patients. The study was limited to a single clinical trial cohort, and causes of repertoire differences, possibly disease activity or prior therapy, remained undefined.

Genomic DNA was isolated using the Qiagen DNeasy kit from unsorted PBMCs as well as from negatively selected CD4+ and CD8+ fractions. TCR beta CDR3 regions were subjected to amplification by immunoSEQ multiplex PCR with primers that anneal to V and J segments. A synthetic immune receptor repertoire was used to minimize amplification bias, and any residual bias was removed computationally once sequencing was done. The paper's processing steps were these. Repertoire diversity was quantified as the Shannon entropy index using custom Python scripts. Unsorted, CD4+ and CD8+ repertoires were analyzed separately, except in combined analyses where CD4+ and CD8+ sequences were merged in silico. This is the immuneACCESS table as TCRdb keeps it, with only in-frame sequences that have V and J called. A part of the clones is gone; compared with another copy, unresolved V genes explain less than half, and the rest is unexplained. That table gives V, J and clone size, and the DNA gave D and trimming. Recorded for this sample are some 70,000 clones; 93% of them occurred a single time. Of the sample, about 2.8% is held by the ten largest clones.

This clone came up a few times. What antigen it recognizes has not been identified. Base quality data are lacking; no much larger clone is found one base away. The time point label, as the study defines it: newly diagnosed, previously untreated cHL patient sample. As a comparison group for the relapsed/refractory trial patients, PBMCs were sequenced from patients with newly diagnosed, previously untreated classical Hodgkin lymphoma. Peripheral blood was collected in 8 mL Vacutainer Cell Preparation Tubes, from which PBMCs were isolated by centrifugation and then cryopreserved. Specimen: peripheral blood mononuclear cells (PBMCs). The receptor was isolated from a human donor with classical Hodgkin lymphoma.

The sequenced DNA: TGTGCCAGCAGCTTCCGGGCCGACATCCTCTACGAGCAGTACTTC. Its protein is CASSFRADILYEQYF. The chain was built from TRBV7-2 and TRBJ2-7; confidence is insufficient to name the D gene. Deletion took 3 bases off V and 3 bases off J, with a span of 15 bases between the germline ends. Based on the germline V gene, the CDR1 and CDR2 sequences are SGHTA and FQGNSA. From its cysteine to its phenylalanine, the CDR3 spans 15 amino acids. The entry retains the CDR3 DNA only, 45 bases that are in frame from base 1.